Shown below are 7 T cell receptor beta chains from a single sample sequenced in a study of CD8 T cells in ankylosing spondylitis. TCRdb called the 5' RACE reads again in MiXCR, with one record for every CDR3 protein. The table has about 320,000 distinct CDR3 sequences, 11% seen once; the top ten hold roughly 9.2%. The sample taken for sequencing was blood, either unsorted or a sorted T cell fraction (not recorded which). The receptor set was obtained from a female donor with ankylosing spondylitis or in good health (not recorded which).

The chain is built from TRBV7-6 and TRBJ1-1; D might be TRBD1 (6 bases). The CDR3 is made up of 14 amino acids. CDR1 and CDR2 from the germline V gene are SGHVS and FNYEAQ. V lost 5 bases, J lost 1 base, and 11 bases lay in between. DNA for the CDR3: TGTGCCAGCAGCCTACAGGGTACGAACACTGAAGCTTTCTTT. Residues: CASSLQGTNTEAFF. Drawing the rest from reference TRBV7-6 and TRBJ1-1, the complete variable domain is GAGVSQSPRYKVTKRGQDVALRCDPISGHVSLYWYRQALGQGPEFLTYFNYEAQQDKSGLPNDRFSAERPEGSISTLTIQRTEQRDSAMYRCASSLQGTNTEAFFGQGTRLTVV.

The V call is TRBV7-2, the J call TRBJ2-7; either TRBD1 or TRBD2 may supply D (5 bases each). The germline V gene has CDR1 SGHTA and CDR2 FQGNSA. The CDR3 has 13 amino acids. Trimming stripped 3 bases from V and 3 bases from J, with 9 bases between. CDR3 in amino acids: CASSFRGVYEQYF. CDR3 DNA sequence: TGTGCCAGCAGCTTTCGAGGGGTCTACGAGCAGTACTTC.

This clonotype was picked up a small number of times. CDR3 DNA sequence: TGCGCCAGCAATCACAGGGGGCCGGGTGGGGCCAACGTCCTGACTTTC. The encoded protein is CASNHRGPGGANVLTF. The V call is TRBV5-1, the J call TRBJ2-6, with 9 bases lining up with TRBD1. Unmatched junction bases numbered 7, after V lost 6 bases and J lost 3 bases. The CDR3 is 16 residues long. Per germline, CDR1 SGHRS and CDR2 YFSETQ.

This clonotype occurred many times. This chain uses TRBV12-3 or TRBV12-4 with TRBJ2-1; tentative D call: TRBD1 (5 bases). Trimming pared 6 bases from V and 4 bases from J, leaving 16 bases between. This CDR3 has 15 amino acids. The CDR3 loop reads CASRKSGNLYNEQFF. As DNA, the CDR3 is TGTGCCAGCAGGAAGTCAGGGAACCTGTACAATGAGCAGTTCTTC.

This clonotype was observed many times. The rearrangement links TRBV5-1 to TRBJ2-2; D might be TRBD1 or TRBD2, each matching 6 bases. The CDR3 is 15 amino acids. V was shortened by 5 bases and J by 0 bases, with 11 bases between the two germline ends. Germline V gene sequence: CDR1 SGHRS, CDR2 YFSETQ. The CDR3 DNA sequence: TGCGCCAGCAGGGCGGGACACTCGAACACCGGGGAGCTGTTTTTT. Translated: CASRAGHSNTGELFF.

This clonotype was seen ten or more times. The CDR3 bases are TGTGCCAGCAGGAAGACAGGGCCCACCTACGAGCAGTACTTC. Translated: CASRKTGPTYEQYF. The V call is TRBV6-2 or TRBV6-3, the J call TRBJ2-7, with 7 bases lining up with TRBD1. This CDR3 comprises 14 residues. The V and J ends lost 6 bases and 2 bases, in that order; junction bases with no gene match: 7. The germline V gene encodes CDR1 MNHEY and CDR2 SVGEGT.

Only a few counts were recorded for this clonotype. The J gene is TRBJ2-5, the V gene TRBV5-4, with D uncertain. The CDR3 totals 19 residues. Germline assignment: CDR1 SGHNT and CDR2 YYREEE (reference sequence). The V end lost 3 bases, the J end lost 1 base, and 25 bases lay between the germline ends. CDR3 nucleotide sequence: TGTGCCAGCAGCTCTACACCCGGGTCTAACCCTAAGACCCAAGAGACCCAGTACTTC. Its protein is CASSSTPGSNPKTQETQYF.